The T cell receptor beta chain under discussion was sequenced for a study of blood T cell repertoires in COVID-19. Study-level information: Some COVID-19 samples were acute and others convalescent; all came from the United States, Italy and Spain.

Per the study methods: Nucleated cell number was recorded as an estimate derived from reference gene primer amplification. The repertoire was sequenced with immunoSEQ multiplex PCR; TCRdb's copy has only in-frame clones and lacks some. Clonal size and the V and J genes are those of that table, whereas D and trimming came from the DNA. The sample has 50,000 to 75,000 clones; about nine tenths are singletons. J lost 7 bases, V lost 1 base, and 10 bases had no gene match. In germline, CDR1 is LNHNV, CDR2 YYDKDF (reference sequence). The CDR3 runs to 17 residues. This clonotype was obtained from a woman in her 50s with active or convalescent COVID-19. V and J are TRBV15 and TRBJ2-3; 11 nucleotides line up with TRBD2. Source material: peripheral blood. Here the CDR3 reads CATSRGGSGRALNTQYF. In nucleotides, the CDR3 is TGTGCCACCAGCAGAGGGGGTAGCGGGAGGGCCTTAAATACGCAGTATTTT.